The 30 T cell receptor beta chains listed next were all sequenced from one sample in a study of cytomegalovirus exposure and HLA in healthy donors. The PCR used 60 Vbeta and 13 Jbeta primers. This table comes from immunoSEQ multiplex PCR, and its TCRdb copy is limited to in-frame clones, with some not included. The sample includes around 80,000 clones, about 80% seen only once; the top ten take about 6.1%. Sequenced material: PBMCs. The source is a female donor in good health and CMV-seronegative.

The chain has TRBV5-8 and TRBJ2-5; 7 nucleotides line up with TRBD1. The CDR3 sequence is 13 residues long. J gave up 4 bases and V 2 bases, and 2 bases lay outside the gene matches. Germline CDR1 reads SGHTS; CDR2 reads YDEGEE. CDR3 coding DNA: TGTGCCAGCAGCTTCACAGGGGTAGAGACCCAGTACTTC. This encodes CASSFTGVETQYF.

The chain employs TRBV6-5 and TRBJ1-5, with a possible D match to TRBD1 (6 bases). V dropped 3 bases and J dropped 4 bases, with 7 bases sitting between them. There are 13 residues in the CDR3. CDR1 and CDR2 from the germline V gene are MNHEY and SVGAGI. CDR3 in amino acids: CASSYRGNQPQHF. CDR3 bases: TGTGCCAGCAGTTATAGGGGGAATCAGCCCCAGCATTTT.

This rearrangement joins TRBV5-6 to TRBJ2-7, with D unclear. From germline, CDR1 is SGHDT and CDR2 YYEEEE. This CDR3 contains 17 residues. Trimming took off 1 base at V and 0 bases at J, with 17 bases between the two ends. CDR3 region: CASSLTSRRLSSYEQYF. As DNA, the CDR3 is TGTGCCAGCAGCTTGACCTCACGAAGACTGAGCTCCTACGAGCAGTACTTC.

The J gene is TRBJ2-2, the V gene TRBV7-2; D remains ambiguous. Germline V gene lookup returns CDR1 SGHTA and CDR2 FQGNSA. Trimming cost V 2 bases and J 11 bases, with 6 bases left between them. The CDR3 sequence is 11 residues long. The CDR3 bases are TGTGCCAGCAGCTTAAGAGGAGAGCTGTTTTTT. Translation gives CASSLRGELFF.

The CDR3 reads CASSSSTGEQYF. In DNA, the CDR3 is TGTGCCAGCAGCTCCTCCACGGGCGAGCAGTACTTC. The chain joins TRBV7-2 to TRBJ2-7; the D is unclear. The germline V gene has CDR1 SGHTA and CDR2 FQGNSA. Trimming removed 4 bases from V and 6 bases from J, with 10 bases in between. This CDR3 region has 12 residues.

V usage is TRBV6-6 and J usage is TRBJ1-3; TRBD1 matches at 8 bases. Germline V lookup: CDR1 MNHNY, CDR2 SVGAGI (reference sequence). The J segment lost 0 bases and the V segment lost 5 bases, leaving 3 bases of the junction unmatched. This CDR3 region has 15 residues. The chain's CDR3 is CASSLTGGSGNTIYF. CDR3 sequence (DNA): TGTGCCAGCAGTCTCACAGGGGGCTCTGGAAACACCATATATTTT.

This chain uses TRBV19 with TRBJ1-6, with D unresolved. The V gene's germline CDR1 is LNHDA and CDR2 SQIVND (reference sequence). V lost 7 bases and J 2 bases, leaving 12 bases between the germline ends. This CDR3 comprises 15 residues. The CDR3 is CASTAGRAYNSPLHF. The CDR3 DNA reads as TGTGCCAGTACGGCGGGAAGAGCCTATAATTCACCCCTCCACTTT.

The V gene is TRBV6-6, the J gene TRBJ2-7; TRBD2 might be the D (6 bases). CDR3 size: 15 residues. Germline V gene lookup returns CDR1 MNHNY and CDR2 SVGAGI (reference sequence). V was shortened by 7 bases and J by 6 bases, with 22 bases between the two germline ends. The CDR3, as DNA: TGTGCCAGCACCCCCGGGGACCGGGAGTTGGGCGAGCAGTACTTC. Residues: CASTPGDRELGEQYF.

The V call is TRBV6-5, the J call TRBJ2-7; possibly TRBD1 for D (6 bases). The CDR3 consists of 12 residues. Germline CDR1 MNHEY, CDR2 SVGAGI. Trimming removed 6 bases at V and 3 bases at J, with 9 bases between. The CDR3 DNA reads as TGTGCCAGCAGGGACAGTGACTACGAGCAGTACTTC. Translated: CASRDSDYEQYF.

The chain combines TRBV30 with TRBJ2-2, with a tentative D call TRBD1 (6 bases). Trimming stripped 1 base from V and 7 bases from J, with 7 bases between. The CDR3 extends over 12 amino acids. Germline V gene lookup returns CDR1 GTSNPN and CDR2 SVGIG (reference sequence). For the CDR3, the DNA is TGTGCCTGGAGTGGAGGGGGCGGGGAGCTGTTTTTT. This sequence encodes CAWSGGGGELFF.

V is TRBV29-1 and J is TRBJ2-3, with D possibly being TRBD2 (6 bases). Trimming removed 5 bases from V and 4 bases from J, with 13 bases in between. CDR1 and CDR2 from the germline V gene are SQVTM and ANQGSEA. This CDR3 comprises 13 residues. The CDR3 region is CSVQSPGADTQYF. CDR3 DNA sequence: TGCAGCGTTCAGTCCCCGGGGGCAGATACGCAGTATTTT.

J is TRBJ2-7 and V is TRBV7-6; TRBD2 might be the D (6 bases). The CDR3 extends over 15 amino acids. The ends were cut back, 1 base at V and 1 base at J, with 11 bases in the middle. The V gene's germline CDR1 is SGHVS and CDR2 FNYEAQ. Here the CDR3 DNA reads TGTGCCAGCAGCTTAGGGGGGGTAACGTCCTACGAGCAGTACTTC. Its protein is CASSLGGVTSYEQYF.

This clone appeared once. The chain carries TRBV10-3 and TRBJ2-7; 10 bases fit TRBD1. In germline, CDR1 is ENHRY, CDR2 SYGVKD. With V trimmed by 5 bases and J by 5 bases, 9 bases remained unmatched. The CDR3 sequence is 15 residues long. CDR3 nucleotide sequence: TGTGCCATCAGTCGGGACAGGGGAGGAAGGGACGAGCAGTACTTC. Translated, it gives CAISRDRGGRDEQYF.

Only a few counts were recorded for this clone. The chain carries TRBV4-1 and TRBJ1-4; possibly TRBD1 for D (6 bases). Germline CDR1 is MGHRA and CDR2 is YSYEKL. The CDR3 runs to 18 residues. V was cut by 4 bases and J by 0 bases, with 18 bases left in between. The CDR3 bases are TGCGCCAGCAGCCCTTACCGGGACAACCTTGCAACTAATGAAAAACTGTTTTTT. Translation: CASSPYRDNLATNEKLFF.

In its sample, this clone was seen once. The chain combines TRBV5-6 with TRBJ2-5; weak D call: TRBD2 (5 bases). The CDR3 consists of 15 residues. The V end lost 6 bases, the J end lost 0 bases, and 15 bases lay between the germline ends. Germline loops: CDR1 SGHDT, CDR2 YYEEEE. The CDR3 DNA is TGTGCCAGCAACCCGACGGGGAAGTACCAAGAGACCCAGTACTTC. Translating it yields CASNPTGKYQETQYF. The whole variable domain, remainder taken from reference TRBV5-6 and TRBJ2-5, is DAGVTQSPTHLIKTRGQQVTLRCSPKSGHDTVSWYQQALGQGPQFIFQYYEEEERQRGNFPDRFSGHQFPNYSSELNVNALLLGDSALYLCASNPTGKYQETQYFGPGTRLLVL.

This clone was observed a handful of times. This rearrangement joins TRBV29-1 to TRBJ2-7, with 7 bases lining up with TRBD1. Per germline, CDR1 SQVTM and CDR2 ANQGSEA. The V and J ends lost 0 bases and 3 bases, in that order; junction bases with no gene match: 5. CDR3 size: 14 residues. The CDR3 region has the DNA TGCAGCGTTGAAGAGGCCCGACAGGGCTACGAGCAGTACTTC. As protein: CSVEEARQGYEQYF.

The chain carries TRBV6-5 and TRBJ1-5; D is undetermined. Germline V gene sequence: CDR1 MNHEY, CDR2 SVGAGI. This CDR3 comprises 14 residues. V was cut by 5 bases and J by 8 bases, with 16 bases left in between. In DNA, the CDR3 is TGTGCCAGCAGTGACCTCGCGGGTTATGAGCCCCAGCATTTT. Its protein product is CASSDLAGYEPQHF.

V is TRBV9 and J is TRBJ2-3, with unresolved D. Trimming removed 2 bases from V and 5 bases from J, with 3 bases in between. CDR3 length: 11 amino acids. Germline V gene sequence: CDR1 SGDLS, CDR2 YYNGEE. CDR3 residues: CASSVRDTQYF. CDR3 DNA: TGTGCCAGCAGCGTCCGAGATACGCAGTATTTT.

This rearrangement joins TRBV4-1 to TRBJ2-3; 7 bases fit TRBD1. J was trimmed by 3 bases and V by 3 bases; bases with no gene match: 0. Per germline, CDR1 MGHRA and CDR2 YSYEKL. CDR3 length: 13 residues. The CDR3 sequence is CASSQGQTDTQYF. For the CDR3, the DNA is TGCGCCAGCAGCCAGGGACAGACAGATACGCAGTATTTT.

V and J are TRBV5-6 and TRBJ1-1; TRBD1 aligns across 7 bases. The CDR3 runs to 16 residues. The V gene's germline CDR1 is SGHDT and CDR2 YYEEEE. V shed 4 bases and J 2 bases; nucleotides not matched to a gene: 11. CDR3 amino acids: CASSRGQTTANTEAFF. CDR3 nucleotide sequence: TGTGCCAGCAGCCGGGGACAGACTACCGCTAACACTGAAGCTTTCTTT.

This clone came up a few times. The V gene is TRBV9, the J gene TRBJ1-4; 9 bases match TRBD1. The germline V gene encodes CDR1 SGDLS and CDR2 YYNGEE. The V and J ends lost 2 bases and 8 bases, in that order; junction bases with no gene match: 10. The CDR3 spans 16 residues. CDR3 DNA sequence: TGTGCCAGCAGCGTGGGGACAGGGAAGTTCGAGGAAAAACTGTTTTTT. Its protein product is CASSVGTGKFEEKLFF.

This chain links TRBV7-3 with TRBJ2-2, with TRBD2 identical over 13 bases. V shed 5 bases, J shed 8 bases, and the junction held 8 bases outside the gene matches. Looked up from germline, CDR1 is SGHTA and CDR2 is FQGTGA. The CDR3 runs to 16 residues. This CDR3 reads CASSPTGTSGVGELFF. In DNA, the CDR3 is TGTGCCAGCAGCCCCACTGGGACTAGCGGGGTAGGGGAGCTGTTTTTT.

This chain links TRBV5-4 with TRBJ2-7, with D maybe TRBD2 (5 bases). This CDR3 region has 12 residues. V shed 4 bases and J shed 4 bases, with 9 bases lying between them. The germline CDR1 and CDR2 sequences are SGHNT and YYREEE (reference sequence). The CDR3 protein is CASSASGYEQYF. CDR3 sequence (DNA): TGTGCCAGCAGCGCTTCGGGGTACGAGCAGTACTTC.

The chain joins TRBV7-9 to TRBJ2-4; D is unresolved. The CDR3 consists of 15 residues. Germline V gene data show CDR1 as SEHNR and CDR2 as FQNEAQ (reference sequence). The V end lost 0 bases, the J end lost 0 bases, and 6 bases lay between the germline ends. CDR3 sequence: CASSLAGLAKNIQYF. As DNA, the CDR3 is TGTGCCAGCAGCTTAGCCGGTCTAGCCAAAAACATTCAGTACTTC.

V and J are TRBV18 and TRBJ1-2, with D unresolved. The CDR3 loop spans 15 amino acids. The germline CDR1 and CDR2 sequences are KGHSH and LQKENI. Deletions cut 3 bases from V and 6 bases from J, with 17 bases between. Here the CDR3 reads CASSPLDRATDGYTF. In DNA form, the CDR3 reads TGTGCCAGCTCACCGCTAGACCGAGCCACGGATGGCTACACCTTC.

The rearrangement links TRBV6-1 to TRBJ2-3, with 9 bases matching TRBD2. The CDR3 spans 15 residues. Germline loops: CDR1 MNHNS, CDR2 SASEGT. With V trimmed by 5 bases and J by 0 bases, 3 bases remained unmatched. The CDR3 protein is CASSHLAGSTDTQYF. The CDR3 DNA is TGTGCCAGCAGTCACCTAGCGGGGAGCACAGATACGCAGTATTTT.

The chain is built from TRBV28 and TRBJ2-3; TRBD1 aligns across 10 bases. The V gene's germline CDR1 is MDHEN and CDR2 SYDVKM. This CDR3 contains 17 residues. V dropped 3 bases and J dropped 3; count of bases not matched to a gene: 9. Here the CDR3 DNA reads TGTGCCAGCAGTTTCTGGACAGGGGGAAGGGTGACAGATACGCAGTATTTT. It yields the protein CASSFWTGGRVTDTQYF.

Comments on this clone: One junction end does not reproduce the germline sequence, and a read error may be involved. The CDR3 DNA reads as TGTTCCAGCAGCTCCCGATGGGACAGGGGGTCCGGGTACACTGAAGCTTTCTTT. It yields the protein CSSSSRWDRGSGYTEAFF. The gene calls are TRBV7-9 and TRBJ1-1; 11 nucleotides agree with TRBD1. This CDR3 has 18 residues. Germline CDR1 SEHNR, CDR2 FQNEAQ (reference sequence).

The chain joins TRBV5-8 to TRBJ1-2; tentatively, D is TRBD1 (6 bases). There are 17 residues in the CDR3. Trimming cost V 0 bases and J 0 bases, with 15 bases left between them. Germline V lookup: CDR1 SGHTS, CDR2 YDEGEE. CDR3 sequence (DNA): TGTGCCAGCAGCTTGGATAGGGGGAGGGCGCCTAACTATGGCTACACCTTC. It translates to CASSLDRGRAPNYGYTF.

The sample holds a few counts of this clone. The rearrangement joins TRBV4-3 to TRBJ2-7, with D tentatively TRBD1 (6 bases). The CDR3 loop spans 13 amino acids. Trimming cost V 1 base and J 3 bases, with 7 bases left between them. The germline V gene has CDR1 LGHNA and CDR2 YSLEER. Here the CDR3 DNA reads TGCGCCAGCAGCCAAGTAGGGGGCTACGAGCAGTACTTC. Residues: CASSQVGGYEQYF.